This TCR beta chain derives from a study of identical twins. General study findings and limits: It was possible that invariant MAIT and iNKT cells partly confounded the zero-insertion analyses. Out-of-frame beta chain sequences displayed weaker excess sharing between twins.

In TCRdb, the 5' RACE reads were re-called with MiXCR into one record per CDR3 protein. The table lists some 1,700,000 distinct CDR3 sequences, less than 35% of them singletons. All donors comprised healthy Caucasians. About this clonotype itself: Its target is not known. The junction and the germline gene differ at one end; a read error may be behind it.

The germline gives CDR1 SGHRS, CDR2 YFSETQ. This CDR3 is built from 14 residues. This TCR was recovered from a newborn girl in good health. The gene calls are TRBV5-1 and TRBJ2-5, with D tentatively TRBD2 (5 bases). Sequences were obtained from cord blood. CDR3 sequence reads: CAGSGTHLQETQYF. The CDR3 DNA sequence: TGCGCCGGCAGCGGTACTCACCTCCAAGAGACCCAGTACTTC.